These T cell receptor beta chains were read from a single sample in a study of regulatory T cells in long-lasting Graves disease. Each CDR3 protein is one row after TCRdb ran MiXCR on the multiplex PCR reads. Among some 300,000 distinct CDR3 sequences listed, roughly 21% were seen once. Specimen: peripheral blood mononuclear cells (PBMCs), collected when the disease was refractory, from a patient treated with antithyroid drugs. The receptor source for this set is a female donor with Graves disease. Each CDR3 is given with its conserved first and last residue. D genes are given only for firm matches. Not every row has a clone size; where given, it reads once, few, many or a size class.

v_call: TRBV6-1; clone_size: NA; j_call: TRBJ1-5; d_call: NA; cdr3_aa: CASSRTLSTGLGNQPQHF; cdr3_nt: TGTGCCAGCAGTCGAACTCTATCCACAGGGTTGGGAAATCAGCCCCAGCATTTT
v_call: TRBV28; clone_size: few; j_call: TRBJ1-4; d_call: NA; cdr3_aa: CASRLQATNEKLFF; cdr3_nt: TGTGCCAGCAGGCTACAGGCAACTAATGAAAAACTGTTTTTT
v_call: TRBV2; clone_size: NA; j_call: TRBJ1-5; d_call: TRBD1; cdr3_aa: CASRGQLYSNQPQHF; cdr3_nt: TGTGCCAGCAGGGGACAGCTATATAGCAATCAGCCCCAGCATTTT
v_call: TRBV5-6; clone_size: many; j_call: TRBJ2-5; d_call: NA; cdr3_aa: CASSFGLLQETQYF; cdr3_nt: TGTGCCAGCAGCTTCGGACTACTCCAAGAGACCCAGTACTTC
v_call: TRBV5-1; clone_size: few; j_call: TRBJ2-7; d_call: NA; cdr3_aa: CASSFVAGPEYEQYF; cdr3_nt: TGCGCCAGCAGCTTTGTGGCAGGGCCAGAGTACGAGCAGTACTTC
v_call: TRBV6-2/TRBV6-3; clone_size: many; j_call: TRBJ2-7; d_call: NA; cdr3_aa: CASSYPTVTNEQYF; cdr3_nt: TGTGCCAGCAGTTACCCGACAGTTACCAACGAGCAGTACTTC
v_call: TRBV3-1; clone_size: many; j_call: TRBJ2-7; d_call: TRBD1; cdr3_aa: CASSLNQQGARYF; cdr3_nt: TGTGCCAGCAGCCTAAACCAACAGGGGGCTAGGTACTTC
v_call: TRBV5-1; clone_size: NA; j_call: TRBJ1-1; d_call: NA; cdr3_aa: CASSVSGTGNTEAFF; cdr3_nt: TGCGCCAGCAGCGTATCCGGGACGGGGAACACTGAAGCTTTCTTT
v_call: TRBV30; clone_size: NA; j_call: TRBJ2-1; d_call: TRBD2; cdr3_aa: CAWSPQTSGSSNEQFF; cdr3_nt: TGTGCCTGGAGTCCCCAGACTAGCGGGAGTTCAAATGAGCAGTTCTTC
v_call: TRBV10-2; clone_size: NA; j_call: TRBJ1-3; d_call: NA; cdr3_aa: CASSSEGLLGNTIYF; cdr3_nt: TGCGCCAGCAGTTCGGAGGGATTGCTTGGAAACACCATATATTTT
v_call: TRBV18; clone_size: once; j_call: TRBJ2-6; d_call: NA; cdr3_aa: CASRWNTGASGANVLTF; cdr3_nt: TGTGCCAGCAGATGGAACACAGGAGCCTCTGGGGCCAACGTCCTGACGTTC
v_call: TRBV18; clone_size: NA; j_call: TRBJ1-1; d_call: NA; cdr3_aa: CASSPRETGSMNTEAFF; cdr3_nt: TGTGCCAGCTCACCACGGGAGACAGGATCCATGAACACTGAAGCTTTCTTT
v_call: TRBV2; clone_size: NA; j_call: TRBJ1-2; d_call: NA; cdr3_aa: CASSESRREDGYTF; cdr3_nt: TGTGCCAGCAGTGAAAGTCGCAGGGAGGATGGCTACACCTTC
v_call: TRBV28; clone_size: NA; j_call: TRBJ2-3; d_call: NA; cdr3_aa: CASSFRGASTDTQYF; cdr3_nt: TGTGCCAGCAGTTTTCGGGGGGCTAGCACAGATACGCAGTATTTT
v_call: TRBV5-5; clone_size: NA; j_call: TRBJ2-5; d_call: TRBD2; cdr3_aa: CASSHVREGQETQYF; cdr3_nt: TGTGCCAGCAGCCATGTTCGGGAGGGCCAAGAGACCCAGTACTTC
v_call: TRBV2; clone_size: many; j_call: TRBJ1-2; d_call: TRBD1; cdr3_aa: CASSEDRNYGYTF; cdr3_nt: TGTGCCAGCAGTGAGGACAGGAACTATGGCTACACCTTC
v_call: TRBV6-5; clone_size: many; j_call: TRBJ2-5; d_call: NA; cdr3_aa: CASSYTRAQETQYF; cdr3_nt: TGTGCCAGCAGTTACACCAGGGCGCAAGAGACCCAGTACTTC
v_call: TRBV13; clone_size: few; j_call: TRBJ1-1; d_call: TRBD1; cdr3_aa: CASSPQGGMNTEAFF; cdr3_nt: TGTGCCAGCAGTCCACAGGGGGGCATGAACACTGAAGCTTTCTTT
v_call: TRBV2; clone_size: NA; j_call: TRBJ1-2; d_call: TRBD1; cdr3_aa: CASSEDRINYGYTF; cdr3_nt: TGTGCCAGCAGCGAGGACAGGATCAACTATGGCTACACCTTC
v_call: TRBV4-3; clone_size: NA; j_call: TRBJ2-7; d_call: TRBD2; cdr3_aa: CASSPTPGLGTYEQYF; cdr3_nt: TGCGCCAGCAGCCCTACACCGGGACTAGGAACTTACGAGCAGTACTTC
v_call: TRBV19; clone_size: NA; j_call: TRBJ1-5; d_call: NA; cdr3_aa: CASSWQGGNQPQHF; cdr3_nt: TGTGCCAGTAGTTGGCAGGGAGGAAATCAGCCCCAGCATTTT
v_call: TRBV28; clone_size: many; j_call: TRBJ1-5; d_call: NA; cdr3_aa: CASKVGGQDQPQHF; cdr3_nt: TGTGCCAGCAAGGTGGGGGGGCAGGATCAGCCCCAGCATTTT
v_call: TRBV6-2/TRBV6-3; clone_size: NA; j_call: TRBJ1-1; d_call: NA; cdr3_aa: CASSYSADEFEAFF; cdr3_nt: TGTGCCAGCAGTTACTCGGCGGACGAATTTGAAGCTTTCTTT
v_call: TRBV20-1; clone_size: many; j_call: TRBJ2-7; d_call: NA; cdr3_aa: CSARDRGFGEQYF; cdr3_nt: TGCAGTGCTAGAGATCGCGGGTTCGGCGAGCAGTACTTC
v_call: TRBV7-2; clone_size: NA; j_call: TRBJ1-1; d_call: NA; cdr3_aa: CASSPELAVNTEAFF; cdr3_nt: TGTGCCAGCAGCCCAGAATTGGCGGTGAACACTGAAGCTTTCTTT
v_call: TRBV11-2; clone_size: NA; j_call: TRBJ1-3; d_call: NA; cdr3_aa: CASSDRGGNTIYF; cdr3_nt: TGTGCCAGCAGCGACCGTGGTGGAAACACCATATATTTT
v_call: TRBV6-1; clone_size: NA; j_call: TRBJ2-1; d_call: TRBD2; cdr3_aa: CAIRLAGEVNEQFF; cdr3_nt: TGTGCCATCAGATTGGCGGGAGAGGTTAATGAGCAGTTCTTC
v_call: TRBV2; clone_size: many; j_call: TRBJ2-5; d_call: NA; cdr3_aa: CASSEDRAGSETQYF; cdr3_nt: TGTGCCAGCAGTGAAGACAGGGCCGGTTCAGAGACCCAGTACTTC
v_call: TRBV20-1; clone_size: few; j_call: TRBJ1-1; d_call: NA; cdr3_aa: CSAQGTETEAFF; cdr3_nt: TGCAGTGCCCAGGGGACGGAAACTGAAGCTTTCTTT
v_call: TRBV6-1; clone_size: few; j_call: TRBJ1-6; d_call: NA; cdr3_aa: CASSGEGRGISSPLHF; cdr3_nt: TGTGCCAGCAGTGGGGAGGGAAGGGGCATAAGCTCACCCCTCCACTTT
v_call: TRBV6-1; clone_size: many; j_call: TRBJ1-1; d_call: NA; cdr3_aa: CATEAGLNTEAFF; cdr3_nt: TGTGCCACCGAGGCGGGGCTTAACACTGAAGCTTTCTTT
v_call: TRBV5-5; clone_size: few; j_call: TRBJ2-5; d_call: NA; cdr3_aa: CASSLRGLGTQYF; cdr3_nt: TGTGCCAGCAGCCTTAGAGGGCTTGGGACCCAGTACTTC
v_call: TRBV6-9; clone_size: many; j_call: TRBJ1-1; d_call: TRBD1; cdr3_aa: CASSYPQGAAEAFF; cdr3_nt: TGTGCCAGCAGTTACCCTCAGGGGGCCGCTGAAGCTTTCTTT
v_call: TRBV10-2; clone_size: few; j_call: TRBJ1-4; d_call: NA; cdr3_aa: CASSPAMAGSAEKLFF; cdr3_nt: TGCGCCAGCAGCCCCGCGATGGCGGGGAGTGCGGAAAAACTGTTTTTT
v_call: TRBV28; clone_size: many; j_call: TRBJ1-2; d_call: NA; cdr3_aa: CASSLVLPGTSLGYTF; cdr3_nt: TGTGCCAGCAGTTTAGTTTTGCCCGGGACATCCCTTGGCTACACCTTC
v_call: TRBV28; clone_size: few; j_call: TRBJ2-3; d_call: TRBD1; cdr3_aa: CATQLRTGGASDTQYF; cdr3_nt: TGTGCCACCCAACTCCGGACAGGGGGAGCGTCAGATACGCAGTATTTT
v_call: TRBV7-2; clone_size: NA; j_call: TRBJ1-1; d_call: NA; cdr3_aa: CASSLDPKNTEAFF; cdr3_nt: TGTGCCAGCAGCTTGGACCCGAAGAACACTGAAGCTTTCTTT
v_call: TRBV12-3/TRBV12-4; clone_size: many; j_call: TRBJ2-5; d_call: NA; cdr3_aa: CASKDGIQETQYF; cdr3_nt: TGTGCCAGCAAGGACGGGATTCAAGAGACCCAGTACTTC
v_call: TRBV3-1; clone_size: many; j_call: TRBJ1-5; d_call: NA; cdr3_aa: CASSQAGGNQPQHF; cdr3_nt: TGTGCCAGCAGCCAAGCTGGGGGAAACCAGCCCCAGCATTTT
v_call: TRBV7-2; clone_size: few; j_call: TRBJ2-5; d_call: NA; cdr3_aa: CASSPRGVAGTGETQYF; cdr3_nt: TGTGCCAGCAGCCCACGAGGGGTGGCGGGAACCGGGGAGACCCAGTACTTC
v_call: TRBV4-3; clone_size: few; j_call: TRBJ2-7; d_call: TRBD1; cdr3_aa: CASSQDRDLLGEQYF; cdr3_nt: TGCGCCAGCAGCCAGGACAGGGATCTCTTGGGGGAGCAGTACTTC
v_call: TRBV2; clone_size: many; j_call: TRBJ1-1; d_call: NA; cdr3_aa: CASTDRAKDTEAFF; cdr3_nt: TGTGCCAGCACCGACCGGGCTAAGGACACTGAAGCTTTCTTT
v_call: TRBV5-8; clone_size: NA; j_call: TRBJ1-5; d_call: TRBD1; cdr3_aa: CASSLVQGVQPQHF; cdr3_nt: TGTGCCAGCAGCTTGGTTCAGGGGGTGCAGCCCCAGCATTTT
v_call: TRBV6-5; clone_size: few; j_call: TRBJ2-7; d_call: TRBD2; cdr3_aa: CASSYWQSGRGPYEQYF; cdr3_nt: TGTGCCAGCAGTTACTGGCAGAGCGGGAGAGGCCCCTACGAGCAGTACTTC
v_call: TRBV28; clone_size: NA; j_call: TRBJ2-1; d_call: NA; cdr3_aa: CASSLLDSSYNEQFF; cdr3_nt: TGTGCCAGCAGTTTATTGGATAGCTCCTACAATGAGCAGTTCTTC
v_call: TRBV19; clone_size: few; j_call: TRBJ1-2; d_call: NA; cdr3_aa: CASIPGSSRDTDYGYTF; cdr3_nt: TGTGCCAGTATCCCCGGGAGTTCAAGAGACACCGACTATGGCTACACCTTC
v_call: TRBV7-8; clone_size: NA; j_call: TRBJ2-7; d_call: NA; cdr3_aa: CASSLALAGEAEQYF; cdr3_nt: TGTGCCAGCAGCTTAGCGCTGGCAGGGGAGGCCGAGCAGTACTTC
v_call: TRBV7-3; clone_size: NA; j_call: TRBJ1-5; d_call: TRBD1; cdr3_aa: CASSLHGQAQPQHF; cdr3_nt: TGTGCCAGCAGCTTGCACGGACAGGCTCAGCCCCAGCATTTT
v_call: TRBV4-1; clone_size: few; j_call: TRBJ1-4; d_call: NA; cdr3_aa: CASSQAGGWEKLFF; cdr3_nt: TGCGCCAGCAGCCAAGCTGGGGGCTGGGAAAAACTGTTTTTT
v_call: TRBV30; clone_size: NA; j_call: TRBJ1-3; d_call: NA; cdr3_aa: CAWSLQGPRFGNTIYF; cdr3_nt: TGTGCCTGGAGCCTACAGGGTCCAAGGTTCGGGAACACCATATATTTT
v_call: TRBV28; clone_size: many; j_call: TRBJ1-3; d_call: TRBD1; cdr3_aa: CASRPGTGSGNTIYF; cdr3_nt: TGTGCCAGCAGGCCCGGGACAGGGTCTGGAAACACCATATATTTT
v_call: TRBV12-3/TRBV12-4; clone_size: many; j_call: TRBJ1-1; d_call: NA; cdr3_aa: CASSFGDLGTEAFF; cdr3_nt: TGTGCCAGCAGTTTCGGGGACTTGGGCACTGAAGCTTTCTTT
v_call: TRBV30; clone_size: NA; j_call: TRBJ1-4; d_call: NA; cdr3_aa: CAWSVGGTEKLFF; cdr3_nt: TGTGCCTGGAGTGTAGGGGGAACCGAAAAACTGTTTTTT
v_call: TRBV10-3; clone_size: NA; j_call: TRBJ1-5; d_call: NA; cdr3_aa: CANRQDSNQPQHF; cdr3_nt: TGTGCCAACCGACAGGATAGCAATCAGCCCCAGCATTTT